The 25 T cell receptor beta chains given below trace back to one sample, sequenced in a study of T cell responses to AZD1222 COVID-19 vaccine. This table comes from immunoSEQ multiplex PCR, and its TCRdb copy is limited to in-frame clones, with some not included. The sample records about 120,000 clones, around 87% being singletons. The sample was peripheral blood, taken on day 0 of AZD1222 vaccination. The origin of the receptors is an adult in good health.

The chain is built from TRBV7-8 and TRBJ1-5, with TRBD1 as a possible D gene (5 bases). Trimming stripped 5 bases from V and 5 bases from J, with 7 bases between. Germline values: CDR1 SGHVS, CDR2 FQNEAQ. The CDR3 is 12 amino acids. Here the CDR3 DNA reads TGTGCCAGCAGCCAGGGAGATCAGCCCCAGCATTTT. It codes for CASSQGDQPQHF.

The V and J genes are TRBV19 and TRBJ1-5; 10 positions match TRBD1. The V gene's germline CDR1 is LNHDA and CDR2 SQIVND (reference sequence). V was clipped by 8 bases and J by 0 bases; unmatched bases: 7. CDR3 length: 16 amino acids. CDR3 coding DNA: TGTGCCAGTCGGGACAGGGGTAGTGGTAGCAATCAGCCCCAGCATTTT. This translates into CASRDRGSGSNQPQHF.

The chain is built from TRBV3-1 (or the pseudogene TRBV3-2) and TRBJ2-1, with TRBD2 matching over 11 bases. CDR3 length: 16 residues. The germline CDR1 and CDR2 sequences are LGHDT and YNNKEL (reference sequence). J was trimmed by 0 bases and V by 3 bases; bases with no gene match: 1. The chain's CDR3 is CASSHSGGGSYNEQFF. In DNA, the CDR3 is TGTGCCAGCAGCCATAGCGGGGGGGGCTCCTACAATGAGCAGTTCTTC.

The CDR3 DNA reads as TGTGCCATCAGTGAGTCGGGAATCTATGGCTACACCTTC. It codes for CAISESGIYGYTF. The chain couples TRBV10-3 to TRBJ1-2; D is ambiguous. Deletions cut 0 bases from V and 4 bases from J, with 6 bases between. There are 13 residues in the CDR3. Germline CDR1 is ENHRY and CDR2 is SYGVKD.

The rearrangement uses TRBV13 and TRBJ1-1; possibly TRBD1 for D (6 bases). Deletions cut 1 base from V and 1 base from J, with 22 bases between. The germline V gene encodes CDR1 PRHDT and CDR2 FYEKMQ (reference sequence). CDR3 length: 19 residues. CDR3 residues: CASSLDGGGTYKRNTEAFF. For the CDR3, the DNA is TGTGCCAGCAGCTTAGATGGAGGGGGAACTTACAAAAGGAACACTGAAGCTTTCTTT.

This chain connects TRBV4-2 to TRBJ2-7, with D perhaps TRBD1 (5 bases). Trimming pared 4 bases from V and 7 bases from J, leaving 17 bases between. This CDR3 is 14 amino acids long. From germline, CDR1 is LGHNA and CDR2 YNFKEQ. In nucleotides, the CDR3 is TGTGCCAGCAGCCCCCTGGGGCAGGGCTTGGAGCAGTACTTC. Amino acid sequence: CASSPLGQGLEQYF.

The chain has TRBV18 and TRBJ1-5; D is unresolved. V was pared by 2 bases and J by 0 bases, with 2 bases between. The CDR3 runs to 13 residues. Germline lookup yields CDR1 KGHSH and CDR2 LQKENI. The CDR3 loop reads CASSPASNQPQHF. The DNA for the CDR3 is TGTGCCAGCTCACCAGCTAGCAATCAGCCCCAGCATTTT.

As for this clone: Different DNA sequences within this sample yield the same CDR3. The genes are TRBV27 and TRBJ1-3; D possibly corresponds to TRBD1 (5 bases). Germline CDR1 and CDR2: MNHEY and SMNVEV (reference sequence). Trimming removed 2 bases at V and 3 bases at J, with 8 bases between. There are 14 residues in the CDR3. The CDR3 DNA follows: TGTGCCAGCAGTTTAGGGGGATTTGGAAACACCATATATTTT. Its translation is CASSLGGFGNTIYF.

This chain connects TRBV4-3 to TRBJ2-7; 9 bases line up with TRBD1. Germline lookup yields CDR1 LGHNA and CDR2 YSLEER. Losses at the gene ends were 0 bases for V and 2 bases for J; bases not matched to a gene: 2. The CDR3 is made up of 15 amino acids. In nucleotides, the CDR3 is TGCGCCAGCAGCCAAGATTGGACAGGGGCCTACGAGCAGTACTTC. Amino acid sequence: CASSQDWTGAYEQYF.

This clone was seen only once. The chain joins TRBV5-6 to TRBJ2-3; 9 nucleotides align to TRBD2. The CDR3 has 16 amino acids. Germline lookup yields CDR1 SGHDT and CDR2 YYEEEE. The V and J ends lost 0 bases and 4 bases, in that order; junction bases with no gene match: 6. The CDR3 sequence is CASSLVPAGGADTQYF. The DNA for the CDR3 is TGTGCCAGCAGCTTGGTTCCAGCGGGGGGCGCAGATACGCAGTATTTT. Together with reference TRBV5-6 and TRBJ2-3, the CDR3 gives the full variable domain: DAGVTQSPTHLIKTRGQQVTLRCSPKSGHDTVSWYQQALGQGPQFIFQYYEEEERQRGNFPDRFSGHQFPNYSSELNVNALLLGDSALYLCASSLVPAGGADTQYFGPGTRLTVL.

This clone was detected only once. The rearrangement links TRBV7-8 to TRBJ2-5; D remains unclear. The CDR3 length is 14 residues. CDR1 and CDR2 from the germline V gene are SGHVS and FQNEAQ. V was clipped by 1 base and J by 3 bases, with 9 bases between them. The CDR3 DNA sequence: TGTGCCAGCAGCTTAGTCGTTGAAGAAGAGACCCAGTACTTC. Protein: CASSLVVEEETQYF.

The rearrangement uses TRBV27 and TRBJ2-7; 10 nucleotides match TRBD2. The CDR3 length is 15 residues. Trimming took 5 bases from V and 3 from J; bases not matched to a gene: 7. Germline V CDR1 and CDR2: MNHEY, SMNVEV (reference sequence). The CDR3 is CASSAQLAGNYEQYF. The CDR3 nucleotides read TGTGCCAGCAGTGCTCAACTAGCGGGGAACTACGAGCAGTACTTC.

The chain employs TRBV4-2 and TRBJ2-1, with 7 nucleotides matching TRBD1. Germline CDR1 LGHNA, CDR2 YNFKEQ. The V gene end was trimmed by 4 bases and the J gene end by 5 bases; junction bases not matched to a gene: 8. CDR3 size: 15 residues. Written as DNA, the CDR3 is TGTGCCAGCAGCCCTAGACAGGGTGGGGACAATGAGCAGTTCTTC. Translation gives CASSPRQGGDNEQFF.

The genes are TRBV7-9 and TRBJ2-7; D is perhaps TRBD1 (6 bases). Germline-derived CDR1 and CDR2 are SEHNR and FQNEAQ (reference sequence). The CDR3 runs 18 residues. With 5 bases removed from V and 6 bases from J, the gap between germline ends came to 29 bases. CDR3 in DNA: TGTGCCAGCAGCATAAGGACAGTTTTGTTCCCGAACCCTATCGAGCAGTACTTC. Its protein is CASSIRTVLFPNPIEQYF.

The gene calls are TRBV18 and TRBJ1-1; no clear D gene. Trimming pared 0 bases from V and 1 base from J, leaving 9 bases between. The CDR3 length is 15 residues. Germline loops: CDR1 KGHSH, CDR2 LQKENI. For the CDR3, the DNA is TGTGCCAGCTCACCACCGGCCAGAAGGAACACTGAAGCTTTCTTT. This translates into CASSPPARRNTEAFF.

V usage is TRBV30 and J usage is TRBJ1-2; maybe TRBD1 (6 bases). CDR1 and CDR2 from the germline V gene are GTSNPN and SVGIG (reference sequence). This CDR3 has 13 amino acids. Trimming removed 4 bases at V and 8 bases at J, with 17 bases between. In DNA, the CDR3 is TGTGCCTGGACCCGTACGGGGGCGATAGGCTACACCTTC. It is translated as CAWTRTGAIGYTF.

The chain employs TRBV11-2 and TRBJ1-2; the D is unclear. The germline V gene encodes CDR1 SGHAT and CDR2 FQNNGV. V lost 5 bases and J lost 3, with 10 bases in between. This CDR3 spans 13 amino acids. CDR3 DNA sequence: TGTGCCAGCAGCCCTCGGGCGGACTATGGCTACACCTTC. Translating it yields CASSPRADYGYTF.

For the CDR3, the DNA is TGCGCCAGCAGCTTGGCCCCCCATGAGGGAGATACGCAGTATTTT. It codes for CASSLAPHEGDTQYF. The chain uses TRBV5-1 and TRBJ2-3; weak D call: TRBD2 (5 bases). V dropped 0 bases and J dropped 5 bases, with 13 bases sitting between them. Germline loops: CDR1 SGHRS, CDR2 YFSETQ. The CDR3 extends over 15 amino acids.

The chain carries TRBV6-5 and TRBJ1-1; a weak D match, TRBD1 (6 bases). Looked up from germline, CDR1 is MNHEY and CDR2 is SVGAGI. The CDR3 contains 14 residues. V lost 5 bases to trimming and J lost 7 bases, with 17 bases between them. The CDR3 DNA reads as TGTGCCAGCAGTACAGGTGGGGGGCACCTTGAAGCTTTCTTT. Protein sequence: CASSTGGGHLEAFF.

The rearrangement links TRBV19 to TRBJ2-1; a possible D gene is TRBD2 (5 bases). V shed 4 bases and J shed 10 bases, with 11 bases lying between them. Germline loops: CDR1 LNHDA, CDR2 SQIVND (reference sequence). The CDR3 extends over 12 amino acids. The CDR3 reads CASSNAPGEQFF. CDR3 nucleotides: TGTGCCAGTAGTAATGCCCCGGGGGAGCAGTTCTTC.

The V gene is TRBV7-2, the J gene TRBJ1-2; no clear D. From germline, CDR1 is SGHTA and CDR2 FQGNSA. Trimming took off 0 bases at V and 1 base at J, with 15 bases between the two ends. The CDR3 is 17 residues long. CDR3 protein: CASSLALGRVYNYGYTF. The CDR3 DNA is TGTGCCAGCAGCTTAGCGCTTGGTAGGGTCTATAACTATGGCTACACCTTC.

The rearrangement uses TRBV4-1 and TRBJ2-5; tentatively, D is TRBD1 (6 bases). This CDR3 is built from 13 residues. V lost 3 bases and J lost 5, with 10 bases in between. Per the germline V gene, CDR1 is MGHRA and CDR2 is YSYEKL. CDR3 sequence (DNA): TGCGCCAGCAGCCAGGGGGCAAGGGAGACCCAGTACTTC. This codes for CASSQGARETQYF.

This chain joins TRBV6-5 and TRBJ2-1; TRBD2 agrees at 8 bases. The CDR3 is 15 residues long. The V gene end was trimmed by 5 bases and the J gene end by 5 bases; junction bases not matched to a gene: 8. CDR1 MNHEY and CDR2 SVGAGI come from the germline V gene. The CDR3 loop is CASSPGLGFNNEQFF. CDR3 sequence (DNA): TGTGCCAGCAGTCCGGGACTAGGATTTAACAATGAGCAGTTCTTC.

The chain recombines TRBV14 with TRBJ1-1; D is possibly TRBD1 (5 bases). The V gene lost 9 bases and the J gene lost 5 bases, with 22 bases spanning the gap. The CDR3 sequence is 15 residues long. Germline CDR1 reads SGHDN; CDR2 reads FVKESK. The CDR3 nucleotides read TGTGCCAGTGGCTTGGGGCAGTCACTAGGGACTGAAGCTTTCTTT. It is translated as CASGLGQSLGTEAFF.

This chain uses TRBV11-2 with TRBJ1-2; the D is unclear. This CDR3 has 15 residues. The V gene's germline CDR1 is SGHAT and CDR2 FQNNGV. V dropped 4 bases and J dropped 0 bases, with 12 bases sitting between them. CDR3 in amino acids: CASSSHSLSNYGYTF. The DNA of the CDR3 is TGTGCCAGCAGCTCGCACTCGTTATCTAACTATGGCTACACCTTC.